Listed below are T cell receptor beta chains from one sample, sequenced in a study of blood T cells in healthy people across ages. TCRdb re-called the 5' RACE reads through MiXCR, storing one row per CDR3 protein. The sample yields under 1,000,000 distinct CDR3 sequences, about 45% seen once. Sequencing was performed on blood. These receptors all come from a man older than 75 in good health. The CDR3 runs from the conserved cysteine through the conserved F or W. A D gene is named only where the DNA matches it firmly. Where a row states a size, it is once, few, many or the class of an expanded clone; other rows omit it.

>NA|NA|TRBJ1-2|TRBV7-9
CASSTAGRDYGYTF
TGTGCCAGCAGCACGGCGGGCAGGGACTATGGCTACACCTTC
>few|NA|TRBJ2-2|TRBV24-1
CATSDLTGTGELFF
TGTGCCACCAGTGATTTAACCGGGACCGGGGAGCTGTTTTTT
>NA|NA|TRBJ2-1|TRBV7-2
CASSLNGRETQFF
TGTGCCAGCAGCTTAAACGGGCGAGAGACCCAGTTCTTC
>NA|NA|TRBJ2-1|TRBV20-1
CSARDWQGDSYEQFF
TGCAGTGCTAGAGATTGGCAGGGGGACTCCTACGAGCAGTTCTTC
>NA|NA|TRBJ2-7|TRBV28
CASRRGGTALYEQYF
TGTGCCAGCAGAAGGGGCGGGACAGCCCTCTACGAGCAGTACTTC
>few|NA|TRBJ2-7|TRBV7-9
CASSLTLGSGEQYF
TGTGCCAGCAGCTTAACGCTAGGTTCAGGTGAGCAGTACTTC
>NA|NA|TRBJ2-3|TRBV10-3
CAISEARSDTQYF
TGTGCCATCAGTGAAGCTCGGTCAGATACGCAGTATTTT
>once|TRBD1|TRBJ2-4|TRBV11-3
CASSPRQGENIQYF
TGTGCCAGCAGCCCTCGACAGGGAGAAAACATTCAGTACTTC
>NA|TRBD2|TRBJ2-1|TRBV5-1
CASSGTSGNNEQFF
TGCGCCAGCAGTGGGACTAGCGGAAACAATGAGCAGTTCTTC
>NA|NA|TRBJ2-1|TRBV27
CASSPETGLSYNEQFF
TGTGCCAGCAGTCCAGAGACCGGACTGTCCTACAATGAGCAGTTCTTC
>few|NA|TRBJ2-6|TRBV7-3
CASSSVRRASGANVLTF
TGTGCCAGCAGCTCCGTACGACGGGCCTCTGGGGCCAACGTCCTGACTTTC
>few|NA|TRBJ2-5|TRBV20-1
CSALHGTEQETQYF
TGCAGTGCCCTACACGGGACGGAACAAGAGACCCAGTACTTC